The following is a TCR beta chain sequence with its context. This CDR3 contains 15 residues. Germline CDR1 reads DFQATT; CDR2 reads SNEGSKA (reference sequence). The V end lost 5 bases, the J end lost 5 bases, and 21 bases lay between the germline ends. The entry originates in a study of T-cell reconstitution after alpha-beta-depleted transplantation in children. TCRbeta library preparation incorporated unique molecular identifiers. MiXCR, applied by TCRdb to the PCR reads, yields one record per CDR3 protein. The data contain about 980,000 distinct CDR3 sequences, less than 30% of them singletons. The source was PBMCs, mostly from graft donor cells, collected 360 days after TCRalphabeta/CD19-depleted stem cell transplant. V is TRBV20-1 and J is TRBJ2-5, with D maybe TRBD2 (6 bases). The clonotype comes from a boy under two years old who had a stem cell transplant for SCID, so the T cells may come from the graft donor. CDR3 sequence: CSAWAGPKTRETQYF. The CDR3 DNA is TGCAGTGCTTGGGCGGGACCCAAGACCAGGGAGACCCAGTACTTC.